The sequence of this T cell receptor (beta chain) was determined in a study of identical twins. Notes on the study in general: Abundant beta clonotypes from cord blood had fewer insertions, unlike memory repertoires, which showed none. Out-of-frame alpha sequences that twins shared showed excess low generation probability.

This CDR3 contains 18 residues. This clonotype was recorded at least ten times. The antigen is not known. The donors were all healthy and Caucasian. TCRdb fed the 5' RACE reads into MiXCR, producing one record per CDR3 protein. The sample contains about 700,000 distinct CDR3 sequences, roughly 6.2% of which appear only once. The clonotype comes from a man between 18 and 29 years old in good health. This rearrangement joins TRBV21-1 to TRBJ2-2; TRBD2 was called by the table and not checked on the DNA. TRBV21-1 is labeled a pseudogene. The material sequenced was naive T cells sorted from blood. CDR3 coding DNA: TGTGCCAGCAGCCCTTTTGGGGGAGTGCCCCTCAACACCGGGGAGCTGTTTTTT. Encoded protein: CASSPFGGVPLNTGELFF.